This T cell receptor (beta chain) was sequenced for a study of T cell responses to AZD1222 COVID-19 vaccine. With 3 bases removed from V and 5 bases from J, the gap between germline ends came to 13 bases. The CDR3 is 14 amino acids. Germline-derived CDR1 and CDR2 are SGHTA and FQGTGA. Data came from immunoSEQ multiplex PCR; TCRdb stores just in-frame clones and leaves some out. The sample lists 95,000 to 150,000 clones, over 75% occurring once. This receptor was identified in an adult in good health. The chain employs TRBV7-3 and TRBJ1-1; possibly TRBD1 for D (5 bases). The source was peripheral blood, collected on day 0 of AZD1222 vaccination. CDR3 loop: CASSFRGAGTEAFF. CDR3 in DNA: TGTGCCAGCAGCTTTCGGGGCGCAGGGACTGAAGCTTTCTTT.